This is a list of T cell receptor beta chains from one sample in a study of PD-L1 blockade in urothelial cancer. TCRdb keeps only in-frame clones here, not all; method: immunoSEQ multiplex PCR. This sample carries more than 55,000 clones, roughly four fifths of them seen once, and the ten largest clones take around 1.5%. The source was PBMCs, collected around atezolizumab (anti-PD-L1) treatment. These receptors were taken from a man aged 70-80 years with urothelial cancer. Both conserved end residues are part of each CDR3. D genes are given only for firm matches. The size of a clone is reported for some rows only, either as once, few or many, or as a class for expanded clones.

DNA: TGTGCCAGCGAGACAGGGCACACCGGGGAGCTGTTTTTT
CDR3: CASETGHTGELFF
V: TRBV9
size: -
D: TRBD1
J: TRBJ2-2

DNA: TGTGCCATCAGTGCTTGGGACAAGAAGGGGGTGAACGCTGAAGCTTTCTTT
CDR3: CAISAWDKKGVNAEAFF
V: TRBV10-3
size: -
D: -
J: TRBJ1-1

DNA: TGTGCCAGCAGCGCGGGTCCTATCAACACCGGGGAGCTGTTTTTT
CDR3: CASSAGPINTGELFF
V: TRBV9
size: -
D: -
J: TRBJ2-2

DNA: TGTGCCAGCAGCCCCGAGCGGCGGTGGGACACTGAAGCTTTTTTT
CDR3: CASSPERRWDTEAFF
V: TRBV4-2
size: -
D: -
J: TRBJ1-1

DNA: TGTGCCAGCAGTTACACACGGACAGGGGAGGGCTACACCTTC
CDR3: CASSYTRTGEGYTF
V: TRBV6-6
size: -
D: TRBD1
J: TRBJ1-2

DNA: TGTGCCAGCAGCCAAGATTTGGGGGGGGACACCGGGGAGCTGTTTTTT
CDR3: CASSQDLGGDTGELFF
V: TRBV14
size: -
D: TRBD2
J: TRBJ2-2

DNA: TGTGCCAGTTGTCCCGGGAGCTCCCTGGACTACAATGAGCAGTTCTTC
CDR3: CASCPGSSLDYNEQFF
V: TRBV11-2
size: -
D: -
J: TRBJ2-1

DNA: TGTGCCAGCAGTGGGCAGGGGAATCAGCCCCAGCATTTT
CDR3: CASSGQGNQPQHF
V: TRBV28
size: -
D: -
J: TRBJ1-5

DNA: TGTGCCAGCAGCCAGGAAGCTTTCTTT
CDR3: CASSQEAFF
V: TRBV7-9
size: -
D: -
J: TRBJ1-1

DNA: TGTGCCAGCAGTTACTCGGCGGCTTCCTACAATGAGCAGTTCTTC
CDR3: CASSYSAASYNEQFF
V: TRBV6-5
size: few
D: -
J: TRBJ2-1

DNA: TGTGCCAGCAGTAGCAGGGGATCCTACAATGAGCAGTTCTTC
CDR3: CASSSRGSYNEQFF
V: TRBV27
size: -
D: -
J: TRBJ2-1

DNA: TGTGCCAGCAGCGTAAACACAGGGCTCTCTGGAAACACCATATATTTT
CDR3: CASSVNTGLSGNTIYF
V: TRBV9
size: -
D: -
J: TRBJ1-3

DNA: TGCGCCAGCAGCCAGGGACTAGGCACCCCTGAGACCCAGTACTTC
CDR3: CASSQGLGTPETQYF
V: TRBV4-3
size: -
D: TRBD2
J: TRBJ2-5

DNA: TGCGCCAGCACGTTCGAGGCTAGCGGGATCTCCTACAATGAGCAGTTCTTC
CDR3: CASTFEASGISYNEQFF
V: TRBV5-1
size: -
D: TRBD2
J: TRBJ2-1

DNA: TGTGCCAGCCGCTGGACAGGGCTGGGCGATGAGCAGTTCTTC
CDR3: CASRWTGLGDEQFF
V: TRBV6-6
size: -
D: TRBD1
J: TRBJ2-1

DNA: TGTGCCAGCAGTCTTAGCGGTTCCTACAATGAGCAGTTCTTC
CDR3: CASSLSGSYNEQFF
V: TRBV6-4
size: few
D: -
J: TRBJ2-1

DNA: TGTGCCAGCAGCTTTCAAGGACAGAATAATGAAAAACTGTTTTTT
CDR3: CASSFQGQNNEKLFF
V: TRBV11-3
size: -
D: -
J: TRBJ1-4

DNA: TGTGCCAGCAGCTTGGGAGAGAATGAGCAGTTCTTC
CDR3: CASSLGENEQFF
V: TRBV5-4
size: -
D: -
J: TRBJ2-1

DNA: TGTGCCAGCAGCTCTAGACAGGGCTTTAACTATGGCTACACCTTC
CDR3: CASSSRQGFNYGYTF
V: TRBV7-2
size: few
D: TRBD1
J: TRBJ1-2

DNA: TGTGCCTGGCTGGACAGGGGCCACGAGCAGTACTTC
CDR3: CAWLDRGHEQYF
V: TRBV30
size: -
D: TRBD1
J: TRBJ2-7

DNA: TGCGCCAGCAGTTCCTTCGAGGGAAGCACTGAAGCTTTCTTT
CDR3: CASSSFEGSTEAFF
V: TRBV10-1
size: once
D: -
J: TRBJ1-1

DNA: TGTGCCAGCAGCCCCACTAGCGGGGGTTACAATGAGCAGTTCTTC
CDR3: CASSPTSGGYNEQFF
V: TRBV7-3
size: -
D: TRBD2
J: TRBJ2-1

DNA: TGTGCCAGCAGCTTAAGTCAGAACAATGAGCAGTTCTTC
CDR3: CASSLSQNNEQFF
V: TRBV11-2
size: -
D: -
J: TRBJ2-1

DNA: TGTGCCAGCAGGGATATACGGGGGGCTTTCTTT
CDR3: CASRDIRGAFF
V: TRBV6-5
size: -
D: -
J: TRBJ1-1

DNA: TGTGCCAGCAGCAACTACAGGTCAACTAATGAAAAACTGTTTTTT
CDR3: CASSNYRSTNEKLFF
V: TRBV14
size: -
D: -
J: TRBJ1-4

DNA: TGTGCCAGCAGTGAACCCACAGGGGGTGAGACCCAGTACTTC
CDR3: CASSEPTGGETQYF
V: TRBV6-1
size: few
D: TRBD1
J: TRBJ2-5